These T cell receptor beta chains were read from a single sample in a study of blood T cell repertoires in COVID-19. Some clones are missing from TCRdb's copy, which holds only in-frame ones; the method was immunoSEQ multiplex PCR. The sample includes about 100,000 clones, approximately 90% of them seen just once. Sequencing was performed on peripheral blood. These receptors originate from a man aged 45 to 65 with active COVID-19. Each CDR3 is given with its conserved first and last residue. D genes are given only for firm matches. Clone size, where shown, is once, few, many, or a class for clones that have expanded.

V	J	D	size	CDR3	DNA
TRBV12-3/TRBV12-4	TRBJ2-7	.	.	CASSLGEAYEQYF	TGTGCCAGCAGTTTAGGGGAGGCTTACGAGCAGTACTTC
TRBV3-1/TRBV3-2	TRBJ2-3	TRBD2	once	CASSLGLAVTDTQYF	TGTGCCAGCAGCCTGGGACTAGCGGTCACAGATACGCAGTATTTT
TRBV19	TRBJ1-1	.	.	CASSPTSTGLNTEAFF	TGTGCCAGTAGCCCCACCTCTACGGGATTGAACACTGAAGCTTTCTTT
TRBV5-1	TRBJ2-1	.	.	CASSHTPSAYNEQFF	TGCGCCAGCAGCCACACCCCTAGCGCATACAATGAGCAGTTCTTC
TRBV2	TRBJ1-5	.	.	CASSETWWGQRSNQPQHF	TGTGCCAGCAGTGAAACTTGGTGGGGCCAAAGGAGCAATCAGCCCCAGCATTTT
TRBV5-5	TRBJ1-4	.	.	CASSRSQVSTNEKLFF	TGTGCCAGCAGCAGAAGCCAAGTCTCAACTAATGAAAAACTGTTTTTT
TRBV2	TRBJ1-2	TRBD1	.	CASSEFRTGEFYGYTF	TGTGCCAGCAGTGAATTCAGGACAGGGGAATTCTATGGCTACACCTTC
TRBV6-6	TRBJ2-1	TRBD2	once	CASSPGTSGVWDEQFF	TGTGCCAGCAGCCCCGGGACTAGCGGGGTCTGGGATGAGCAGTTCTTC
TRBV7-2	TRBJ1-6	.	.	CASSSAGGIPLHF	TGTGCCAGCAGCTCAGCTGGGGGCATTCCCCTCCACTTT
TRBV7-2	TRBJ1-3	TRBD1	.	CASSDTGGTGNTIYF	TGTGCCAGCAGCGACACAGGGGGCACGGGAAACACCATATATTTT
TRBV24-1	TRBJ1-1	TRBD1	.	CATRGQGPSTEAFF	TGTGCCACCAGGGGACAGGGACCGAGCACTGAAGCTTTCTTT
TRBV5-1	TRBJ2-1	TRBD1	.	CASSFPGQGLNEQFF	TGCGCCAGCAGCTTTCCGGGACAGGGTCTCAATGAGCAGTTCTTC
TRBV4-2	TRBJ2-2	TRBD2	.	CASSQNSGRAPGELFF	TGTGCCAGCAGCCAAAATAGCGGGAGGGCCCCCGGGGAGCTGTTTTTT
TRBV6-5	TRBJ1-1	.	.	CASSHGGANTEAFF	TGTGCCAGCAGTCACGGGGGTGCGAACACTGAAGCTTTCTTT
TRBV6-5	TRBJ2-1	.	.	CASSSGLPGRNEQFF	TGTGCCAGCAGTTCGGGACTTCCCGGCCGCAATGAGCAGTTCTTC
TRBV6-5	TRBJ2-1	.	.	CASSSEQGPYNEQFF	TGTGCCAGCAGTTCCGAACAGGGACCCTACAATGAGCAGTTCTTC
TRBV10-3	TRBJ1-3	.	.	CAIHPGVSGNTIYF	TGTGCCATCCACCCAGGGGTCTCTGGAAACACCATATATTTT
TRBV18	TRBJ2-3	TRBD1	.	CASSTGQADTQYF	TGTGCCAGCTCAACCGGACAGGCAGATACGCAGTATTTT
TRBV11-3	TRBJ1-1	.	few	CASSPDTAGPEAFF	TGTGCCAGCAGCCCGGACACGGCAGGGCCTGAAGCTTTCTTT
TRBV9	TRBJ2-3	TRBD2	.	CASSVTSGMTDTQYF	TGTGCCAGCAGCGTTACTAGCGGGATGACAGATACGCAGTATTTT
TRBV2	TRBJ2-1	.	.	CASSVVQNNEQFF	TGTGCCAGCAGTGTGGTGCAGAACAATGAGCAGTTCTTC
TRBV12-3/TRBV12-4	TRBJ1-1	.	.	CASSLGTYTEAFF	TGTGCCAGCAGTCTAGGGACATACACTGAAGCTTTCTTT
TRBV6-5	TRBJ2-5	TRBD1	.	CASVRDRLFETQYF	TGTGCCAGCGTCCGGGACAGGCTATTTGAGACCCAGTACTTC
TRBV24-1	TRBJ2-2	.	.	CATSARTATGELFF	TGTGCCACCAGTGCAAGGACAGCCACCGGGGAGCTGTTTTTT
TRBV27	TRBJ2-2	TRBD2	.	CASSSLSTSGRSTGELFF	TGTGCCAGCAGTTCCCTTTCGACTAGCGGGAGGAGTACCGGGGAGCTGTTTTTT
TRBV7-8	TRBJ1-1	.	.	CASSLAGIGTEAFF	TGTGCCAGCAGCTTAGCCGGGATTGGAACTGAAGCTTTCTTT
TRBV4-1	TRBJ1-2	.	.	CASSQDPGGHTF	TGCGCCAGCAGCCAAGATCCCGGAGGCCACACCTTC
TRBV5-1	TRBJ2-3	.	.	CASSPTLHSTDTQYF	TGCGCCAGCAGCCCCACTCTTCATAGCACAGATACGCAGTATTTT
TRBV19	TRBJ1-2	.	.	CASSIVGYGYTF	TGTGCCAGTAGTATAGTCGGCTATGGCTACACCTTC
TRBV5-5	TRBJ2-1	TRBD2	once	CASRSDRQLAGGWTYNEQFF	TGTGCCAGCAGGTCGGACAGACAACTAGCGGGAGGCTGGACCTACAATGAGCAGTTCTTC
TRBV5-6	TRBJ2-7	.	.	CASSFGVLSYEQYF	TGTGCCAGCAGCTTTGGAGTCCTTTCCTACGAGCAGTACTTC